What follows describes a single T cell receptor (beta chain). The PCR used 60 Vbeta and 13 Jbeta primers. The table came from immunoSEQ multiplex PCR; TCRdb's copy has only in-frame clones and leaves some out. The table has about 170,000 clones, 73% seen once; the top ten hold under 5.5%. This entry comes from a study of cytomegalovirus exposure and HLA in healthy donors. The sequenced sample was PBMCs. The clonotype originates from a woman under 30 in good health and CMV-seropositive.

The CDR3 protein is CATSRDTSYGYTF. The CDR3 nucleotides read TGTGCCACCAGCAGAGACACCAGCTATGGCTACACCTTC. The chain employs TRBV15 and TRBJ1-2, with D unclear. Germline values: CDR1 LNHNV, CDR2 YYDKDF (reference sequence). Trimming took off 0 bases at V and 4 bases at J, with 6 bases between the two ends. The CDR3 length is 13 residues.